This T cell receptor (beta chain) was sequenced in a study of blood T cell repertoires in COVID-19. At the level of the study: In each case, the material was cDNA or gDNA derived from T cells, B-cell-depleted T cells, or PBMCs.

The junction had 5 bases not matched to a gene; V was cut back by 8 bases and J by 6 bases. CDR3 length equals 13 residues. The germline V gene encodes CDR1 ENHRY and CDR2 SYGVKD. Grouping used clinical history reported by participants in a survey and questionnaire. Recovered Cohort 3 donors showed two negative PCRs, clearance, or symptom resolution. Per the study methods: Amplified reference gene primers provided the basis for estimating nucleated cell counts. Profiled with immunoSEQ multiplex PCR; TCRdb holds only in-frame clones, not every one. That table is the source of V, J and clone size, and D and trimming were worked out from the DNA. The sample contains approximately 160,000 clones, roughly nine tenths of which appear only once.

V and J are TRBV10-3 and TRBJ2-4, with 9 bases lining up with TRBD1. Input material: PBMCs or T cells enriched from blood (not recorded which). The source is a woman between 50 and 59 years old who had recovered from COVID-19. CDR3 protein: CAIRQGEGNIQYF. In DNA form, the CDR3 reads TGTGCCATCCGACAGGGGGAGGGAAACATTCAGTACTTC.